This T cell receptor beta chain stems from a study of cytomegalovirus exposure and HLA in healthy donors. Overall study findings and caveats: The study assumed roughly uniform donor sequencing depth for presence/absence analyses. The authors reported that TCR beta sequences could predict HLA-A and HLA-B alleles. These predictions were accurate for most subjects in the first cohort.

The PCR was carried out with 60 Vbeta primers and 13 Jbeta primers. Profiled with immunoSEQ multiplex PCR; TCRdb holds only in-frame clones, not every one. The profile covers approximately 140,000 clones, with around 77% appearing a single time and 2% to 2.5% taken by the ten largest. V was cut by 0 bases and J by 6 bases, with 15 bases left in between. CDR3 length: 15 residues. Looked up from germline, CDR1 is SGHTA and CDR2 is FQGTGA. Details on this clone: The antigen remains unidentified.

The chain has TRBV7-3 and TRBJ2-7, with D perhaps TRBD2 (8 bases). Sequencing input: PBMCs. This sequence was found in a man under 40 in good health and CMV-seronegative. CDR3 amino acids: CASSLTVGRDSEQYF. The CDR3 DNA reads TGTGCCAGCAGCTTAACGGTCGGGAGGGACAGCGAGCAGTACTTC.